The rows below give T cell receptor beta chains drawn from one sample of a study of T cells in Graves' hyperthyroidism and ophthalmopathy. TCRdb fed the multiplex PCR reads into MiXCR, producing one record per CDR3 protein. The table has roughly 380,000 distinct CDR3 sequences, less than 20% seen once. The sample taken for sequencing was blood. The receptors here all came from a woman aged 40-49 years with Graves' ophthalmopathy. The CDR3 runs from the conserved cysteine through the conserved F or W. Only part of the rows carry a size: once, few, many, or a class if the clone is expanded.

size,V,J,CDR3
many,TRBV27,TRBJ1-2,CASSRGGDRNYGYTF
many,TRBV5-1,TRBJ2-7,CASSVGLSGLSYEQYF
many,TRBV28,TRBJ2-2,CASPKGCETCTGELFF
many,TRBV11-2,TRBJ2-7,CASSLLSGGLGEQYF
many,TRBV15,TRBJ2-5,CATSRDVKGPAETQYF
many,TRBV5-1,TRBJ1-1,CASSRTGPSTEAFF
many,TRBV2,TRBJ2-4,CASSVNLRTSGSSNIQYF
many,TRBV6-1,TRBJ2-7,CASTDRPGWDEQYF
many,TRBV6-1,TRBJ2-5,CASSDGGTGQTQETQYF
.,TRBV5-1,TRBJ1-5,CASSLEGFNNQPQHF
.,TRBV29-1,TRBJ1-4,CSGGNEKLFF
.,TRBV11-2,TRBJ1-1,CVSSRNRESAFF
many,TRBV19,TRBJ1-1,CASSIEGSNTEAFF
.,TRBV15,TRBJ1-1,CATSRGVSAGMNTEAFF
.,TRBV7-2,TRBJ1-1,CASSLQGYLNTEAFF
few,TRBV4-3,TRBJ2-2,CASSQGDWGPGELFF
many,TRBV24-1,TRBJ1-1,CATKEKFKSGIKDTEAFF
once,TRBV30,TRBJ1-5,CAWRGAAGAQHF
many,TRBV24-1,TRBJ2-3,CATSESSRGADTQYF
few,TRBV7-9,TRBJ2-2,CASSLPQENTGELFF
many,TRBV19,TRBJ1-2,CASSADRELGYTF
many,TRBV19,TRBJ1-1,CASSPADEAFF
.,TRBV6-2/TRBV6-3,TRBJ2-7,CASSNHRYEQYF